Each of the 14 T cell receptor beta chains below was sequenced from the same sample in a study of blood T cell repertoires in COVID-19 (TCRdb year 2020). Library creation used the immunoSEQ multiplex PCR assay. TCRdb took over this immuneACCESS table, retaining in-frame rearrangements with V and J assigned. Such tables are incomplete; in checked studies, under half of the missing clones stem from an unresolved V gene, and the remainder is unexplained. Within this sample are around 150,000 clones, with around 84% of them counted one time only. The ten largest clones add up to roughly 2% of the sample. Sequenced material: peripheral blood. The receptors originated from a man between 65 and 85 years old with acute or convalescent COVID-19.

V and J are TRBV6-5 and TRBJ2-7; D might be TRBD1 (6 bases). There are 16 residues in the CDR3. Trimming left V 4 bases short and J 2 bases short, with 18 bases between. Germline CDR1 MNHEY, CDR2 SVGAGI. This chain's CDR3 is CASSSLDSRTPYEQYF. The CDR3 nucleotides are TGTGCCAGCAGTTCCCTGGACAGTCGGACACCCTACGAGCAGTACTTC.

V usage is TRBV4-1 and J usage is TRBJ2-1; 10 bases are a match to TRBD2. Unmatched junction bases numbered 13, after V lost 4 bases and J lost 7 bases. CDR3 length equals 17 residues. Germline V gene data show CDR1 as MGHRA and CDR2 as YSYEKL. CDR3 residues: CASSPSSGGSGFNEQFF. The CDR3 DNA is TGCGCCAGCAGCCCGTCTAGCGGGGGATCGGGTTTTAATGAGCAGTTCTTC.

The V call is TRBV18, the J call TRBJ2-7; 12 nucleotides match TRBD1. J gave up 5 bases and V 6 bases, and 14 bases lay outside the gene matches. This CDR3 region has 17 residues. Germline lookup yields CDR1 KGHSH and CDR2 LQKENI. CDR3 sequence reads: CASSPITPGTGGDEQYF. The CDR3 region has the DNA TGTGCCAGCTCCCCCATCACCCCGGGGACAGGGGGCGACGAGCAGTACTTC. Based on the CDR3 plus reference TRBV18 and TRBJ2-7, the full variable domain is NAGVMQNPRHLVRRRGQEARLRCSPMKGHSHVYWYRQLPEEGLKFMVYLQKENIIDESGMPKERFSAEFPKEGPSILRIQQVVRGDSAAYFCASSPITPGTGGDEQYFGPGTRLTVT.

The rearrangement joins TRBV5-4 to TRBJ2-1, with 10 bases aligning to TRBD2. The germline gives CDR1 SGHNT, CDR2 YYREEE (reference sequence). The CDR3 runs to 15 residues. The V segment lost 2 bases and the J segment 4 bases; nucleotides outside the gene matches: 3. As DNA, the CDR3 is TGTGCCAGCAGCTTTAAACTAGCGGGATACAATGAGCAGTTCTTC. Amino acids: CASSFKLAGYNEQFF.

The sample holds a few counts of this clone. This rearrangement joins TRBV19 to TRBJ1-1; D possibly corresponds to TRBD1 (5 bases). Germline-derived CDR1 and CDR2 are LNHDA and SQIVND (reference sequence). CDR3 size: 13 residues. V was trimmed by 4 bases and J by 8 bases, leaving 14 bases between them. As DNA, the CDR3 is TGTGCCAGTAGTAGGGAGGGCCAGGGAGAAGCTTTCTTT. Translating gives CASSREGQGEAFF.

To note about this clone: The same CDR3 is also encoded by other DNA sequences in this sample. The chain recombines TRBV11-2 with TRBJ2-7; D is undetermined. Trimming removed 3 bases at V and 3 bases at J, with 12 bases between. Per the germline V gene, CDR1 is SGHAT and CDR2 is FQNNGV. This CDR3 spans 14 amino acids. The CDR3, as DNA: TGTGCCAGCAGCTTGTCTGATGGCGGCTACGAGCAGTACTTC. Translation: CASSLSDGGYEQYF.

This chain uses TRBV6-6 with TRBJ1-4; D is uncertain. The CDR3 is made up of 14 amino acids. CDR1 MNHNY and CDR2 SVGAGI come from the germline V gene (reference sequence). V was clipped by 5 bases and J by 11 bases, with 18 bases between them. CDR3 bases: TGTGCCAGCAGTCATACGGACGGGGAACCTAAACTGTTTTTT. Its translation: CASSHTDGEPKLFF.

The chain joins TRBV21-1 to TRBJ2-3; no DNA check was done on the table's D call, TRBD2. TRBV21-1 has pseudogene status. CDR3 length: 17 amino acids. The CDR3 region is CASSKRASGSGTDTQYF. The CDR3 bases are TGTGCCAGCAGCAAAAGGGCTAGCGGGAGTGGAACAGATACGCAGTATTTT.

The chain is built from TRBV19 and TRBJ1-2, with 9 bases fitting TRBD1. V trimming: 10 bases; J trimming: 7 bases; junction bases outside the gene matches: 7. The CDR3 length is 12 residues. Germline CDR1 LNHDA, CDR2 SQIVND (reference sequence). The CDR3 nucleotides are TGTGCCACAGGACAGGGGAAAGGTGGCTACACCTTC. It codes for CATGQGKGGYTF.

The rearrangement joins TRBV18 to TRBJ2-3; D ambiguous. The CDR3 loop spans 15 amino acids. CDR1 and CDR2 (germline): KGHSH, LQKENI. V dropped 5 bases and J dropped 7 bases, with 19 bases sitting between them. CDR3 protein: CASSTERQATYTQYF. The CDR3 region has the DNA TGTGCCAGCTCAACAGAACGGCAGGCTACGTATACGCAGTATTTT.

The rearrangement links TRBV15 to TRBJ1-6; D is possibly TRBD1 (6 bases). The V gene's germline CDR1 is LNHNV and CDR2 YYDKDF (reference sequence). This CDR3 spans 17 amino acids. Trimming left V 1 base short and J 6 bases short, with 16 bases between. CDR3 amino acids: CATSRGVAGVLNSPLHF. CDR3 sequence (DNA): TGTGCCACCAGCAGAGGTGTCGCAGGGGTTCTTAATTCACCCCTCCACTTT.

The genes are TRBV13 and TRBJ1-1; TRBD1 matches 7 bases. The CDR3 covers 15 residues. From germline, CDR1 is PRHDT and CDR2 FYEKMQ (reference sequence). Trimming took 5 bases from V and 5 from J; bases not matched to a gene: 11. For the CDR3, the DNA is TGTGCCAGCAGCCCAGCCAGGGGGTCAGGAACTGAAGCTTTCTTT. Its translation: CASSPARGSGTEAFF.

The rearrangement joins TRBV2 to TRBJ2-7; 7 bases fit TRBD2. This CDR3 has 15 amino acids. CDR1 and CDR2 from the germline V gene are SNHLY and FYNNEI. J gave up 7 bases and V 8 bases, and 17 bases lay outside the gene matches. The CDR3 DNA follows: TGTGCCAGCCGGTTTGGGTCTAGCGGCTCTCGAGAGCAGTACTTC. Protein sequence: CASRFGSSGSREQYF.

This clone was seen more than once but under ten times. V is TRBV19 and J is TRBJ1-4, with 7 bases that match TRBD1. Per the germline V gene, CDR1 is LNHDA and CDR2 is SQIVND (reference sequence). Losses at the gene ends were 5 bases for V and 7 bases for J; bases not matched to a gene: 7. This CDR3 has 14 amino acids. CDR3 protein: CASSLTGYSEKLFF. The CDR3 region has the DNA TGTGCCAGTAGTTTGACAGGGTACAGTGAAAAACTGTTTTTT.